The entry that follows covers one TCR beta chain sequence. Its specificity is not known. One entry per CDR3 protein, called by TCRdb with MiXCR from the reads. In the table there are hundreds of thousands of distinct CDR3 sequences, 25% to 35% of which are singletons. The data were taken from a study of T cell repertoires in cytomegalovirus infection. Turning to the study itself: Evidence of both CMV infection and a matching HLA type came from public TCR beta signatures.

Study-level results: Dominating the ex vivo response were TCR beta clonotypes that were CMV-specific and HLA-C-restricted.

This CDR3 has 15 amino acids. The V end was cut by 1 base, the J end by 4 bases, with 11 bases between. CDR1 and CDR2 from the germline V gene are SGHAT and FQNNGV. Sequencing used cultured PBMCs, obtained from culture after CMV antigen stimulation. The rearrangement uses TRBV11-2 and TRBJ1-3, with D possibly being TRBD1 (6 bases). This TCR was sampled from a human donor in good health (CMV status not recorded). Some clones in this sample may be carry-over from other donors' samples. This chain's CDR3 is CASSLGGARGNTIYF. In nucleotides, the CDR3 is TGTGCCAGCAGCTTAGGGGGGGCCAGAGGAAACACCATATATTTT. The complete variable domain, with remaining parts taken from reference TRBV11-2 and TRBJ1-3, reads EAGVAQSPRYKIIEKRQSVAFWCNPISGHATLYWYQQILGQGPKLLIQFQNNGVVDDSQLPKDRFSAERLKGVDSTLKIQPAKLEDSAVYLCASSLGGARGNTIYFGEGSWLTVV.